The clone carrying this T cell receptor (beta chain) was picked up many times. This sample was included in a study of Graves' ophthalmopathy and Graves' hyperthyroidism. Germline-derived CDR1 and CDR2 are SQVTM and ANQGSEA. The V gene end was trimmed by 6 bases and the J gene end by 2 bases; junction bases not matched to a gene: 9. CDR3 length equals 14 residues. As the template, RNA transcripts were used to amplify TCR beta CDR3 regions. The first round was an RT-PCR with HTBI primers, and the second round was a multiplex PCR. MiXCR was run by TCRdb on the multiplex PCR reads, yielding one entry per CDR3 protein. Of 350,000 to 400,000 distinct CDR3 sequences in the sample, 15% to 19% were seen once.

Input material: peripheral blood. This receptor was obtained from a young woman with stable Graves' hyperthyroidism. V usage is TRBV29-1 and J usage is TRBJ1-1; TRBD1 aligns across 7 bases. CDR3 sequence: CSVALRQGNTEAFF. The CDR3 nucleotides are TGCAGCGTGGCTCTGAGACAGGGTAACACTGAAGCTTTCTTT.